Below are 19 T cell receptor beta chains sequenced from a single sample in a study of blood T cell repertoires in COVID-19. The assay was immunoSEQ multiplex PCR, and TCRdb's table has in-frame clones only and misses some. The sample contains 70,000 to 100,000 clones, 70% to 90% of which appear only once. Sequenced: peripheral blood. The source is a man in his fifties or sixties with COVID-19, enrolled during active disease.

The V and J genes are TRBV19 and TRBJ1-5, with no clear D. The CDR3 runs to 14 residues. CDR1 is LNHDA and CDR2 is SQIVND in the germline V gene (reference sequence). The V end was cut by 2 bases, the J end by 1 base, with 6 bases between. CDR3 DNA sequence: TGTGCCAGTAGTATAATCGGGAGCAATCAGCCCCAGCATTTT. Amino acid sequence: CASSIIGSNQPQHF.

V usage is TRBV10-2 and J usage is TRBJ1-1, with D tentatively TRBD1 (6 bases). In germline, CDR1 is WSHSY, CDR2 SAAADI. The CDR3 consists of 14 residues. Trimming shortened V by 4 bases and J by 5 bases, and 14 bases separated the two germline ends. Here the CDR3 DNA reads TGCGCCAGCAGTGGGACAGTCAAAAAAACTGAAGCTTTCTTT. Translating gives CASSGTVKKTEAFF.

This clone occurred a few times. The chain combines TRBV4-2 with TRBJ2-1, with TRBD2 identical over 9 bases. Germline loops: CDR1 LGHNA, CDR2 YNFKEQ. V was clipped by 0 bases and J by 6 bases; unmatched bases: 6. This CDR3 region has 16 residues. CDR3 region: CASSQEIAGVFNEQFF. The CDR3 nucleotides are TGTGCCAGCAGCCAAGAGATAGCGGGGGTTTTCAATGAGCAGTTCTTC.

This chain uses TRBV18 with TRBJ1-5; 7 nucleotides line up with TRBD1. CDR3 length equals 14 residues. Germline V gene sequence: CDR1 KGHSH, CDR2 LQKENI. Trimming cost V 5 bases and J 4 bases; bases outside gene matches: 5. The CDR3, as DNA: TGTGCCAGCTCAAGACAGGGTGATAATCAGCCCCAGCATTTT. It specifies CASSRQGDNQPQHF.

This chain links TRBV7-2 with TRBJ2-3; the D gene is possibly TRBD2 (6 bases). V lost 1 base, J lost 1 base, and 9 bases lay in between. This CDR3 spans 15 amino acids. The V gene's germline CDR1 is SGHTA and CDR2 FQGNSA. The CDR3 nucleotides read TGTGCCAGCAGCTTAGGCCCGGGGGGCACAGATACGCAGTATTTT. This sequence encodes CASSLGPGGTDTQYF. The full variable domain, its missing parts supplied by reference TRBV7-2 and TRBJ2-3, is GAGVSQSPSNKVTEKGKDVELRCDPISGHTALYWYRQSLGQGLEFLIYFQGNSAPDKSGLPSDRFSAERTGGSVSTLTIQRTQQEDSAVYLCASSLGPGGTDTQYFGPGTRLTVL.

The chain uses TRBV5-1 and TRBJ2-2; TRBD2 matches at 10 bases. V shed 0 bases and J 2 bases; nucleotides not matched to a gene: 10. The CDR3 length is 19 residues. Germline CDR1 SGHRS, CDR2 YFSETQ. The CDR3 nucleotides are TGCGCCAGCAGCTTGGCACTAGCGGGGTCTCCCCTCAACACCGGGGAGCTGTTTTTT. It translates to CASSLALAGSPLNTGELFF.

This clone was found once. The chain links TRBV30 to TRBJ2-7, with D hard to call. The germline CDR1 and CDR2 sequences are GTSNPN and SVGIG (reference sequence). The germline V and J ends were trimmed by 2 bases and 6 bases, with 14 bases remaining between them. The CDR3 runs 13 residues. The CDR3 bases are TGTGCCTGGAGTCCAGGTTTGATCCTCGAGCAGTACTTC. Encoded protein: CAWSPGLILEQYF. Full variable domain (rest looked up from reference TRBV30 and TRBJ2-7): SQTIHQWPATLVQPVGSPLSLECTVEGTSNPNLYWYRQAAGRGLQLLFYSVGIGQISSEVPQNLSASRPQDRQFILSSKKLLLSDSGFYLCAWSPGLILEQYFGPGTRLTVT.

The CDR3 DNA follows: TGTGCCAGCAGCCTAAATTTCCTGTTGAACACTGAAGCTTTCTTT. Translating gives CASSLNFLLNTEAFF. This chain uses TRBV28 with TRBJ1-1; D ambiguous. CDR3 length: 15 amino acids. Germline CDR1 and CDR2: MDHEN and SYDVKM. V lost 6 bases to trimming and J lost 0 bases, with 14 bases between them.

In this sample, this clone turned up once. V usage is TRBV6-2 or TRBV6-3 and J usage is TRBJ2-1, with 9 bases aligning to TRBD2. V lost 5 bases, J lost 0 bases, and 2 bases stayed unmatched. Germline V CDR1 and CDR2: MNHEY, SVGEGT. This CDR3 has 15 residues. The CDR3 spells CASSLAGSSYNEQFF. The CDR3 coding sequence is TGTGCCAGCAGTCTAGCGGGAAGCTCCTACAATGAGCAGTTCTTC.

This chain uses TRBV6-5 with TRBJ1-6; 7 nucleotides align to TRBD1. The germline gives CDR1 MNHEY, CDR2 SVGAGI. This CDR3 is 16 amino acids long. Trimming took 1 base from V and 8 from J; bases not matched to a gene: 8. CDR3 protein: CASSYYRGYPDSPLHF. The DNA for the CDR3 is TGTGCCAGCAGTTACTACAGGGGCTATCCGGATTCACCCCTCCACTTT.

The gene calls are TRBV7-9 and TRBJ1-1; 11 bases map to TRBD1. J was trimmed by 3 bases and V by 9 bases; bases with no gene match: 6. The germline CDR1 and CDR2 sequences are SEHNR and FQNEAQ (reference sequence). The CDR3 is made up of 14 amino acids. In DNA, the CDR3 is TGTGCCAGTTCGGGGACAGGGGGTTACACTGAAGCTTTCTTT. Residues: CASSGTGGYTEAFF.

This clone was found once. V and J are TRBV7-3 and TRBJ1-1, with D uncertain. CDR1 and CDR2 from the germline V gene are SGHTA and FQGTGA. There are 14 residues in the CDR3. The V end was cut by 1 base, the J end by 1 base, with 7 bases between. CDR3 loop: CASSLSPGNTEAFF. In nucleotides, the CDR3 is TGTGCCAGCAGCTTAAGCCCCGGGAACACTGAAGCTTTCTTT.

The rearrangement joins TRBV24-1 to TRBJ1-2; a possible D gene is TRBD1 (6 bases). V gave up 2 bases and J gave up 1 base, with 10 bases separating them. This CDR3 spans 15 amino acids. Germline CDR1 and CDR2: KGHDR and SFDVKD. The CDR3 DNA follows: TGTGCCACCAGTGATTCCAGGACAGTTAACTATGGCTACACCTTC. Amino acids: CATSDSRTVNYGYTF.

The V and J genes are TRBV19 and TRBJ1-5, with 7 bases identical to TRBD1. V lost 3 bases to trimming and J lost 4 bases; unmatched junction nucleotides: 3. The V gene's germline CDR1 is LNHDA and CDR2 SQIVND (reference sequence). The CDR3 is 14 residues long. In nucleotides, the CDR3 is TGTGCCAGTAGTATCAGCAGGGGGAATCAGCCCCAGCATTTT. Amino acids: CASSISRGNQPQHF.

V and J are TRBV7-2 and TRBJ1-5; 8 positions match TRBD1. The CDR3 consists of 18 residues. V shed 2 bases, J shed 6 bases, and the junction held 15 bases outside the gene matches. CDR1 is SGHTA, CDR2 FQGNSA, per germline. In DNA, the CDR3 is TGTGCCAGCAGCTTAATCCCGTTGGGCCAGGGGGCGGGTCAGCCCCAGCATTTT. Protein product: CASSLIPLGQGAGQPQHF. The full variable domain, its missing parts supplied by reference TRBV7-2 and TRBJ1-5, is GAGVSQSPSNKVTEKGKDVELRCDPISGHTALYWYRQSLGQGLEFLIYFQGNSAPDKSGLPSDRFSAERTGGSVSTLTIQRTQQEDSAVYLCASSLIPLGQGAGQPQHFGDGTRLSIL.

This rearrangement joins TRBV6-1 to TRBJ2-5; tentative D call: TRBD1 (5 bases). V dropped 3 bases and J dropped 3 bases, with 11 bases sitting between them. Germline V gives CDR1 MNHNS, CDR2 SASEGT. This CDR3 has 14 residues. CDR3 DNA: TGTGCCAGCAGTGACCTCCCCAGGGAAGAGACCCAGTACTTC. Protein product: CASSDLPREETQYF.

The CDR3 sequence is CASSLNLRGSYNSPLHF. The CDR3 DNA follows: TGTGCCAGCAGCTTGAACCTGCGCGGCTCCTATAATTCACCCCTCCACTTT. The V and J genes are TRBV7-2 and TRBJ1-6, with D uncertain. V lost 3 bases and J 0 bases, leaving 12 bases between the germline ends. The CDR3 contains 17 residues. Germline V gene sequence: CDR1 SGHTA, CDR2 FQGNSA.

V usage is TRBV24-1 and J usage is TRBJ1-1; perhaps TRBD1 as D (6 bases). This CDR3 has 13 residues. The V gene lost 9 bases and the J gene lost 4 bases, with 14 bases spanning the gap. Germline V gene lookup returns CDR1 KGHDR and CDR2 SFDVKD. The CDR3 DNA reads as TGTGCCACCCGCAAGGGAGGGGGCACTGAAGCTTTCTTT. This translates into CATRKGGGTEAFF.

This chain uses TRBV29-1 with TRBJ1-1; a possible D gene is TRBD1 (6 bases). The germline CDR1 and CDR2 sequences are SQVTM and ANQGSEA. Trimming left V 2 bases short and J 10 bases short, with 17 bases between. The CDR3 has 13 amino acids. CDR3 sequence: CSVERGGVGAAFF. CDR3 DNA sequence: TGCAGCGTTGAAAGAGGGGGAGTGGGGGCAGCTTTCTTT.